This T cell receptor beta chain is from a study of blood T cell repertoires in COVID-19. Study-level information: Samples representing acute and convalescent COVID-19 were sourced from the United States, Italy and Spain.

The repertoire was sequenced with immunoSEQ multiplex PCR; TCRdb's copy has only in-frame clones and lacks some. The sample consists of 250,000 to 300,000 clones, about 86% of them appearing once. Germline CDR1 is SGHNT and CDR2 is YYREEE (reference sequence). The CDR3 is 15 residues long. The V end lost 4 bases, the J end lost 3 bases, and 14 bases lay between the germline ends. The sequenced sample was peripheral blood. The chain carries TRBV5-4 and TRBJ1-5; D possibly corresponds to TRBD1 (5 bases). The TCR was taken from a man in his thirties or forties with active or convalescent COVID-19. CDR3 region: CASSNQGFPNQPQHF. The CDR3 bases are TGTGCCAGCAGCAATCAGGGTTTTCCCAATCAGCCCCAGCATTTT. The variable domain in full, completed from reference TRBV5-4 and TRBJ1-5, reads ETGVTQSPTHLIKTRGQQVTLRCSSQSGHNTVSWYQQALGQGPQFIFQYYREEENGRGNFPPRFSGLQFPNYSSELNVNALELDDSALYLCASSNQGFPNQPQHFGDGTRLSIL.